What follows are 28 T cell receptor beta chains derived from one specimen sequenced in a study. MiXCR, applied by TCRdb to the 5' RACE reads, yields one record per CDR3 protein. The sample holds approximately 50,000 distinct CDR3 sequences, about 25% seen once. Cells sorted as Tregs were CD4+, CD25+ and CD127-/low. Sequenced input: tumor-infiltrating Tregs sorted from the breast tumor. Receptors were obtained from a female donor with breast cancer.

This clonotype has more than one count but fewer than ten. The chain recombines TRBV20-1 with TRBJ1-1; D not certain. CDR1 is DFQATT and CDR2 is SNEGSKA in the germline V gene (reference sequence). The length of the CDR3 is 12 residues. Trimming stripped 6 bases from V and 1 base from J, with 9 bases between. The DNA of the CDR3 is TGCAGTGCCACGGACGGGAACACTGAAGCTTTCTTT. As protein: CSATDGNTEAFF.

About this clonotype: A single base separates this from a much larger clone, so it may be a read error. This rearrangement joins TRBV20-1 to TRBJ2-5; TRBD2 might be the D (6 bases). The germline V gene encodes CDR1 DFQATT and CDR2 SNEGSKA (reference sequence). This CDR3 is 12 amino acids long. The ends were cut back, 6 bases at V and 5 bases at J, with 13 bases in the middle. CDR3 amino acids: CSAPVEGETQYF. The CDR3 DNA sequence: TGCAGTGCCCCAGTGGAGGGCGAGACCCAGTACTTC.

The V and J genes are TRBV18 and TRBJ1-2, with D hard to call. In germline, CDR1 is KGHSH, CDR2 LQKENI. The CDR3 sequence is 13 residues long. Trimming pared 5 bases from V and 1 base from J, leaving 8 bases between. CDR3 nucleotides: TGTGCCAGCTCATCGACACTTAACTATGGCTACACCTTC. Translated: CASSSTLNYGYTF.

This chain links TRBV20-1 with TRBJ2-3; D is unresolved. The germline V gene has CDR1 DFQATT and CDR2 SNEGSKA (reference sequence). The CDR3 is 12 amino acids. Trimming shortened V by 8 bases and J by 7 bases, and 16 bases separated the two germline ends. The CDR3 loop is CSTVVGIHTQYF. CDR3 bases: TGCAGTACTGTTGTAGGGATACATACGCAGTATTTT.

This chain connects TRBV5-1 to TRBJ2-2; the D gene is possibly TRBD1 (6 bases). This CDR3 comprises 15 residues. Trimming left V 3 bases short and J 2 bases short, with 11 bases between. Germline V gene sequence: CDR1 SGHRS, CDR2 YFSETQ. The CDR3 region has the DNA TGCGCCAGCAGCTCGCGGACAGTCAACACCGGGGAGCTGTTTTTT. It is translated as CASSSRTVNTGELFF.

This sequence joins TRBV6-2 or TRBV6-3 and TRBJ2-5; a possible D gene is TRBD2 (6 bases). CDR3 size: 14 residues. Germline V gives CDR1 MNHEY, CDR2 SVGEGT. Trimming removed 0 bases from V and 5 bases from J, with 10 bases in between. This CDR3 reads CASSYSIAGETQYF. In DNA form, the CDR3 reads TGTGCCAGCAGTTACTCGATCGCGGGGGAGACCCAGTACTTC.

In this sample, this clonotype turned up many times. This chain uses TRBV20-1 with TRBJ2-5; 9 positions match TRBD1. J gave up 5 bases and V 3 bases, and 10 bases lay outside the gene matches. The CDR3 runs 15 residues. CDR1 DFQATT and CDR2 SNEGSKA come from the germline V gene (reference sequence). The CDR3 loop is CSARGDRGVWETQYF. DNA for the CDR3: TGCAGTGCTAGGGGCGACAGGGGGGTGTGGGAGACCCAGTACTTC.

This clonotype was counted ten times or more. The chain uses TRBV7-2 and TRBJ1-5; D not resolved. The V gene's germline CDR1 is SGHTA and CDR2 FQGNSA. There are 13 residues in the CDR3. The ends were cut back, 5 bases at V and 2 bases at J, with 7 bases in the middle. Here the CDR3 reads CASSPRGNQPQHF. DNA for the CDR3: TGTGCCAGCAGCCCCCGCGGCAATCAGCCCCAGCATTTT. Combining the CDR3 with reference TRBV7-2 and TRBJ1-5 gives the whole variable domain GAGVSQSPSNKVTEKGKDVELRCDPISGHTALYWYRQSLGQGLEFLIYFQGNSAPDKSGLPSDRFSAERTGGSVSTLTIQRTQQEDSAVYLCASSPRGNQPQHFGDGTRLSIL.

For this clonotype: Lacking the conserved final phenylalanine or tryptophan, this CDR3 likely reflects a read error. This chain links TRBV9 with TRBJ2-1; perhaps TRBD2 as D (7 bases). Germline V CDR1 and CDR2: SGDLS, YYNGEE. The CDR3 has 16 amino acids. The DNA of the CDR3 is TGTGTCAGCGGCGTTGGTAGGGGGGGGCAGAATGGTGAGCAGTTCATC. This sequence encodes CVSGVGRGGQNGEQFI.

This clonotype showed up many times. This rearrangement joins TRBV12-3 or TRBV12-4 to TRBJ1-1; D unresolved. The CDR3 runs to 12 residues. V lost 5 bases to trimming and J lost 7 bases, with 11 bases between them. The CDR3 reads CASSATELEAFF. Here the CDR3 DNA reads TGTGCCAGCAGTGCGACCGAGCTTGAAGCTTTCTTT.

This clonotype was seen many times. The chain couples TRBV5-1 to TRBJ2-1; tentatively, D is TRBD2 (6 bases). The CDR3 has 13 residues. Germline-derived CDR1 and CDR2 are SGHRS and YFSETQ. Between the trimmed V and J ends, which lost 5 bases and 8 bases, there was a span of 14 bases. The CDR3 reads CASSQPGEHEQFF. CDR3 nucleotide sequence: TGCGCCAGCAGTCAACCGGGAGAACATGAGCAGTTCTTC.

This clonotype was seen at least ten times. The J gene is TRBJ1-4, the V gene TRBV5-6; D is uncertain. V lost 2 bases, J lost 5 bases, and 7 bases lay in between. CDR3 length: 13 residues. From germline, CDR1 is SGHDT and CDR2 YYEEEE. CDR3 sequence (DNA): TGTGCCAGCAGCTTCGGAACAAATGAAAAACTGTTTTTT. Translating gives CASSFGTNEKLFF.

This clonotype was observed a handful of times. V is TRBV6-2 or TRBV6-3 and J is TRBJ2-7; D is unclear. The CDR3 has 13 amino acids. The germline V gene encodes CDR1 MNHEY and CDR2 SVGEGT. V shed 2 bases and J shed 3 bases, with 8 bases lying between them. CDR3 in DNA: TGTGCCAGCAGTTACAGAACACTCTACGAGCAGTACTTC. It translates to CASSYRTLYEQYF.

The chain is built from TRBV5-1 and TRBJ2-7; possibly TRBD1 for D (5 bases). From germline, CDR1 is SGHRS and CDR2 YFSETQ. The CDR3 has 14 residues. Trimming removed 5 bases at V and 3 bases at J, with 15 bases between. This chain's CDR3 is CASSSAGPVYEQYF. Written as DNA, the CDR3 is TGCGCCAGCAGTTCAGCAGGGCCGGTCTACGAGCAGTACTTC.

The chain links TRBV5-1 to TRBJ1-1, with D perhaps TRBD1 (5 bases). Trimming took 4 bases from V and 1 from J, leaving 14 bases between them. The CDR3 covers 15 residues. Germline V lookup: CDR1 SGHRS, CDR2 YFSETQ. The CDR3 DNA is TGCGCCAGCAGCCTCGACAGATTCCGGAACACTGAAGCTTTCTTT. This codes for CASSLDRFRNTEAFF. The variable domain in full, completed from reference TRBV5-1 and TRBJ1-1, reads KAGVTQTPRYLIKTRGQQVTLSCSPISGHRSVSWYQQTPGQGLQFLFEYFSETQRNKGNFPGRFSGRQFSNSRSEMNVSTLELGDSALYLCASSLDRFRNTEAFFGQGTRLTVV.

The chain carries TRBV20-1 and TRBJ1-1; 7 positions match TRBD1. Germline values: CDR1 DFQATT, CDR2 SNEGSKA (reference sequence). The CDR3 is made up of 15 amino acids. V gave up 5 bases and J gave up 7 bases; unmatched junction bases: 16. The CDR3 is CSALDPGTAIDEAFF. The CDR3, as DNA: TGCAGTGCTTTAGATCCCGGGACAGCGATCGATGAAGCTTTCTTT.

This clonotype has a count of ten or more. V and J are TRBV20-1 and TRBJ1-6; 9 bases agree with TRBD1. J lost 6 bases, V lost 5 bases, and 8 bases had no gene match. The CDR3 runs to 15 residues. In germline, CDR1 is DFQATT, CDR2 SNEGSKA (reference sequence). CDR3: CSAYRTDRGNSPLHF. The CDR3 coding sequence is TGCAGTGCTTATCGAACGGACAGGGGTAATTCACCCCTCCACTTT.

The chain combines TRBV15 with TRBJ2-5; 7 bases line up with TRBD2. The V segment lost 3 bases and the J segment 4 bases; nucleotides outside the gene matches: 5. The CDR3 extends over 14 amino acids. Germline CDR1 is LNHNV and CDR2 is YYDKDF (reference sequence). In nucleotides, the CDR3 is TGTGCCACCAGCAGGGGAGGGGATGGAGAGACCCAGTACTTC. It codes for CATSRGGDGETQYF.

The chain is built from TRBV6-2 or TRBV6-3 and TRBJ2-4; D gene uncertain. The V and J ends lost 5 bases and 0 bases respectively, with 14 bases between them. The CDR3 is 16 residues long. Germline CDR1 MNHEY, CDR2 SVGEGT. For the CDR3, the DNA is TGTGCCAGCAGTACTCGGCTGGAACTAGCCAAAAACATTCAGTACTTC. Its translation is CASSTRLELAKNIQYF.

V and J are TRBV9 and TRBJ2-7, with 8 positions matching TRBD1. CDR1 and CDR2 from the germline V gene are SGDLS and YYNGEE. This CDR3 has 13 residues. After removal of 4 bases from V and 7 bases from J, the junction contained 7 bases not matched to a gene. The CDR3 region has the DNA TGTGCCAGCAGCTTGGACAGGGTGGGTGAGCAGTACTTC. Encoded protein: CASSLDRVGEQYF.

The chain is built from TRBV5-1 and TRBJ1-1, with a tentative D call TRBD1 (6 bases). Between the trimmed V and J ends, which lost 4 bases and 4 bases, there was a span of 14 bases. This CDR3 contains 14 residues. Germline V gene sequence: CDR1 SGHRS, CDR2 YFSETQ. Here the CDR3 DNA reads TGCGCCAGCAGCCCGGGGGCTATGGGCACTGAAGCTTTCTTT. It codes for CASSPGAMGTEAFF. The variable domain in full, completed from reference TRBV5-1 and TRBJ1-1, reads KAGVTQTPRYLIKTRGQQVTLSCSPISGHRSVSWYQQTPGQGLQFLFEYFSETQRNKGNFPGRFSGRQFSNSRSEMNVSTLELGDSALYLCASSPGAMGTEAFFGQGTRLTVV.

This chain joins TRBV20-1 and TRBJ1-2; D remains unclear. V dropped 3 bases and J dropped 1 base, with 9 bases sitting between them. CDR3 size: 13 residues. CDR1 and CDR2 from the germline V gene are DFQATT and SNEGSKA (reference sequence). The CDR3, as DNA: TGCAGTGCTAGGGAACAGCGTAACTATGGCTACACCTTC. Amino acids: CSAREQRNYGYTF.

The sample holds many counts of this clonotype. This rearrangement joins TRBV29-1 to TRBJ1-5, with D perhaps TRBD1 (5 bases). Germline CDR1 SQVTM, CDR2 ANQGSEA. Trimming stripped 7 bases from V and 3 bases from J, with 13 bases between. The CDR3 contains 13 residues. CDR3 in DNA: TGCAGCGCCGCCTGGGGGTACAATCAGCCCCAGCATTTT. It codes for CSAAWGYNQPQHF.

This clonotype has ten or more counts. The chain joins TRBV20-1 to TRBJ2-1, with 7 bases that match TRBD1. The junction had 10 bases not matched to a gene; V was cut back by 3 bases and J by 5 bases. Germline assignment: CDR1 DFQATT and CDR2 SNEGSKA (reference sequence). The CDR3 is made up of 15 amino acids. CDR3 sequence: CSARDPGQPHNEQFF. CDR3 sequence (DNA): TGCAGTGCTAGGGACCCGGGACAGCCACACAATGAGCAGTTCTTC.

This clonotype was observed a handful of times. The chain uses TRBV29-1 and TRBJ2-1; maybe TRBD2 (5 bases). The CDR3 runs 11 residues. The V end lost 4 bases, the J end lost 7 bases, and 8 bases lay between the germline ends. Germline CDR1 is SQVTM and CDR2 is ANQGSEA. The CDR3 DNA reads TGCAGCGTTGGGCCGGGAAATGAGCAGTTCTTC. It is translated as CSVGPGNEQFF.

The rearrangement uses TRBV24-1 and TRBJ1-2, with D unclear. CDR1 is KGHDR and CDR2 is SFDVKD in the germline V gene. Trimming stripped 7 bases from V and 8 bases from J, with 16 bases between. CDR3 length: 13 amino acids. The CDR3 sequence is CATRDSPIRGYTF. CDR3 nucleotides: TGTGCCACCAGAGATAGCCCTATCAGAGGCTACACCTTC.

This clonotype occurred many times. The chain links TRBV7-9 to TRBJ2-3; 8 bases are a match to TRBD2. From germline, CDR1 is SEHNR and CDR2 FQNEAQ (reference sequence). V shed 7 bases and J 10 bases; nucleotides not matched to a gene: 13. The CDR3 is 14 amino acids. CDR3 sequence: CASNPGRGSGPQYF. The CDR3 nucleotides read TGTGCCAGCAACCCCGGGAGGGGGAGCGGGCCGCAGTATTTT.

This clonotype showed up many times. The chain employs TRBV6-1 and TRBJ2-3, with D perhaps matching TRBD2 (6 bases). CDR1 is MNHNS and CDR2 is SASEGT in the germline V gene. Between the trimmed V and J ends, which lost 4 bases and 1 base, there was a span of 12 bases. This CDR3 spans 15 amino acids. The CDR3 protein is CASSVGGGGTDTQYF. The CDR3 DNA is TGTGCCAGCAGTGTTGGAGGAGGGGGCACAGATACGCAGTATTTT.